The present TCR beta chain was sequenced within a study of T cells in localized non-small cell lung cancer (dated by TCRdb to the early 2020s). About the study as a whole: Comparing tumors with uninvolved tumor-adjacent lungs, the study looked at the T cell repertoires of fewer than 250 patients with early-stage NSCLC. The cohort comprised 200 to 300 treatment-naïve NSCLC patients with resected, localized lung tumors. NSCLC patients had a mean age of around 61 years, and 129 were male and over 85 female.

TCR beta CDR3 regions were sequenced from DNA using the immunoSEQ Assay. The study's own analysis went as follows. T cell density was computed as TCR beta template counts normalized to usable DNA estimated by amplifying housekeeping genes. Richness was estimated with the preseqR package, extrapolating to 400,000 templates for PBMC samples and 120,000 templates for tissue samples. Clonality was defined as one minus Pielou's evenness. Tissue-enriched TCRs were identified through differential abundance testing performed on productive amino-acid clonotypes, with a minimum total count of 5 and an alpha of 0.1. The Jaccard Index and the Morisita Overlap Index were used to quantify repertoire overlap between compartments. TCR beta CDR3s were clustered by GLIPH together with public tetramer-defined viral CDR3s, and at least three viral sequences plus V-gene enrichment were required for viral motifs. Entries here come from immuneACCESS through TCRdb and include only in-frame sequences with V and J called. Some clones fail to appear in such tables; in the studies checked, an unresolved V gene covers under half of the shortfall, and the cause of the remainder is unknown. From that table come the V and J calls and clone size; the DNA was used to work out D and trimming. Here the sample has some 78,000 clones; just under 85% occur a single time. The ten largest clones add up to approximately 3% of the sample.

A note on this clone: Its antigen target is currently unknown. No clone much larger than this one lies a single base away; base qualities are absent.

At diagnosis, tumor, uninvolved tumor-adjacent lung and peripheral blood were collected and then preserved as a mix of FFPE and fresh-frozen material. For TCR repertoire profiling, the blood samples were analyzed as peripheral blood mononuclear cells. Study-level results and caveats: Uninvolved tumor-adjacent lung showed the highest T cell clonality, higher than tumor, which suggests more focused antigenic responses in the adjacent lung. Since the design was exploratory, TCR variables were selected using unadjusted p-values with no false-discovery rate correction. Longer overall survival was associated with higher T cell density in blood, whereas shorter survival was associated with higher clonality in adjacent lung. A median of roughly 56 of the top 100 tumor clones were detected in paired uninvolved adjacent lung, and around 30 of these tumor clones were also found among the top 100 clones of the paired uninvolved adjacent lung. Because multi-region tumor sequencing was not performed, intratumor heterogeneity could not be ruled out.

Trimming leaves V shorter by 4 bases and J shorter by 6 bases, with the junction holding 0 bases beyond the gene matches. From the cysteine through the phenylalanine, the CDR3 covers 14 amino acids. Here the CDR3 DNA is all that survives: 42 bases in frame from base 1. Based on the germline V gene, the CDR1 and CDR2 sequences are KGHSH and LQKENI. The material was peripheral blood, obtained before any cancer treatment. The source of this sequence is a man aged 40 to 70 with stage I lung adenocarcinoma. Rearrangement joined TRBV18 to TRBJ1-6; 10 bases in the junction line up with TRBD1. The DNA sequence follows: TGTGCCAGCTCACGGGACAGGGGTAATTCACCCCTCCACTTT. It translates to CASSRDRGNSPLHF.